This TCR beta chain was sequenced in a study of radiotherapy plus CTLA-4 blockade in lung cancer. The repertoire was sequenced with immunoSEQ multiplex PCR; TCRdb's copy has only in-frame clones and lacks some. Of roughly 66,000 clones in the sample, about four fifths were seen once. The material was peripheral blood, obtained from a patient treated with radiotherapy plus ipilimumab. The source is a human donor with non-small cell lung cancer who had a partial response to radiotherapy plus ipilimumab.

The DNA of the CDR3 is TGTGCCCACTCTACACAGGGGGTAAAGGGGAATCAGCCCCAGCATTTT. Its translation is CAHSTQGVKGNQPQHF. The rearrangement uses TRBV6-4 and TRBJ1-5; 8 bases are shared with TRBD1. V lost 11 bases and J lost 4; bases outside the gene matches: 16. The CDR3 extends over 16 amino acids. Germline CDR1 MRHNA, CDR2 SNTAGT.